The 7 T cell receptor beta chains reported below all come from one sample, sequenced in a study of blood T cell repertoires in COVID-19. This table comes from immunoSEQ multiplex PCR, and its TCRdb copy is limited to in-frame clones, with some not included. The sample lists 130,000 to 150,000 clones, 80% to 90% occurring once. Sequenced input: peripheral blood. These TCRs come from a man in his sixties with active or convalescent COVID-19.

In DNA, the CDR3 is TGTGCCATCAGCGAACAGGGAACCCAGCCCCAGCATTTT. It translates to CAISEQGTQPQHF. This chain links TRBV10-3 with TRBJ1-5, with D possibly matching TRBD1 (6 bases). Trimming removed 6 bases at V and 7 bases at J, with 13 bases between. Germline-derived CDR1 and CDR2 are ENHRY and SYGVKD. The CDR3 has 13 amino acids.

The CDR3 DNA reads TGTGCCAGCAGCTTAGGGCAGGAGGCGAGTGAGCAGTACTTC. Translation gives CASSLGQEASEQYF. V gene TRBV7-9 combines with J gene TRBJ2-7; a possible D gene is TRBD2 (5 bases). V was pared by 1 base and J by 7 bases, with 14 bases between. This CDR3 spans 14 amino acids. Germline CDR1 and CDR2: SEHNR and FQNEAQ (reference sequence).

The CDR3, as DNA: TGTGCCAGCTCACCACTAGCGGGATCCTCCTACGAGCAGTACGTC. As protein: CASSPLAGSSYEQYV. The rearrangement uses TRBV18 and TRBJ2-7; TRBD2 agrees at 8 bases. The CDR3 loop spans 15 amino acids. Per germline, CDR1 KGHSH and CDR2 LQKENI. The junction had 2 bases not matched to a gene; V was cut back by 1 base and J by 0 bases.

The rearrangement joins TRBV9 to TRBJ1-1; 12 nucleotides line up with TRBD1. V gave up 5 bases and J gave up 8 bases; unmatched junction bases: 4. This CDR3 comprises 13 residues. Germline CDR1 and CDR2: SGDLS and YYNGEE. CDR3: CASSAGTGGEAFF. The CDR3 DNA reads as TGTGCCAGCAGTGCAGGGACAGGGGGCGAAGCTTTCTTT.

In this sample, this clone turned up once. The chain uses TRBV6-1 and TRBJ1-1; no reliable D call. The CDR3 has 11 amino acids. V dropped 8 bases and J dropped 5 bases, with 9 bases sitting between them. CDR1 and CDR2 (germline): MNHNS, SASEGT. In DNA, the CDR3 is TGTGCCAGCTGTAGAGGGACTGAAGCTTTCTTT. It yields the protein CASCRGTEAFF.

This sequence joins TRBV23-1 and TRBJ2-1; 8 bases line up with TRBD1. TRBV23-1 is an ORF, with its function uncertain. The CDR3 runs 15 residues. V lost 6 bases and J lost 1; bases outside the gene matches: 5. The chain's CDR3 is CASRERDRSYNEQFF. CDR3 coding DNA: TGCGCCAGCAGAGAACGGGACAGGTCCTACAATGAGCAGTTCTTC.

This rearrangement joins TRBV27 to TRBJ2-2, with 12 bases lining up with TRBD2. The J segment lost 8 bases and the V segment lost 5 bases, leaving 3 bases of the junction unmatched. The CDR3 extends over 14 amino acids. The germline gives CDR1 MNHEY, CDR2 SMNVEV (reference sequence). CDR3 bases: TGTGCCAGCAGTCAGACTAGCGGGAGAGGGGAGCTGTTTTTT. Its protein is CASSQTSGRGELFF.